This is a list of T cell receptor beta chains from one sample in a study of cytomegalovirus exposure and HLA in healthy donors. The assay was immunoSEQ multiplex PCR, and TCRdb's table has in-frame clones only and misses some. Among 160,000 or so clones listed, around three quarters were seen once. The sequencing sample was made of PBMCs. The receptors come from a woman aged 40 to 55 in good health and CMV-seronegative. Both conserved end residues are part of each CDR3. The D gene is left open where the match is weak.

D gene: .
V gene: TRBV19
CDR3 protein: CASSIRGPYEQYF

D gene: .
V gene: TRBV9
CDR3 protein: CASSPQGLVEETQYF

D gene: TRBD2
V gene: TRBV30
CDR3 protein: CAWGKLAGGHDTQYF

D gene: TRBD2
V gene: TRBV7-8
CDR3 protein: CASSLATASGNLYNEQFF

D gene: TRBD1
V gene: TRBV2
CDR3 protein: CASTLSGTGFTDTQYF

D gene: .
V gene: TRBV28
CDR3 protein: CASTYHREGYTF

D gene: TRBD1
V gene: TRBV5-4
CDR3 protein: CASSGRDRELYYEQYF

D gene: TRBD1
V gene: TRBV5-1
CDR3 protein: CASSQLPGQGTEAFF

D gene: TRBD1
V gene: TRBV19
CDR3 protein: CASSIGTGRNYGYTF

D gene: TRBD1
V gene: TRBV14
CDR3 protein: CASSRGDSYEGYTF

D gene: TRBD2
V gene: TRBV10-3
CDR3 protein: CAISDVGLASSSYNEQFF

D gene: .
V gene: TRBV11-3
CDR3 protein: CASSFRTKGDEQFF

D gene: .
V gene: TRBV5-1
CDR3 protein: CASRDSSTSYGYTF

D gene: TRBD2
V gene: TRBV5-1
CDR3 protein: CASSPGREPGANVLTF

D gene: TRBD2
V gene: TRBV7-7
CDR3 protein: CASSLASGTYNEQFF

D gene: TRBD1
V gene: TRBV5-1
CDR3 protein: CASSSAGQGFYEQYF

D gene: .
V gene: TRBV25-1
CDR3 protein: CASKDSAMWNEQFF

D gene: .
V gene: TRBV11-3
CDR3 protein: CASSLAGEYGYTF

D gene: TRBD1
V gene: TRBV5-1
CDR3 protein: CASSQGQGNYGYTF

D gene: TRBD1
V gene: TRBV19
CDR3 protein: CANTRDRGGRDQETQYF

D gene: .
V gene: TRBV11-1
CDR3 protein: CASSLGLTRTEAFF

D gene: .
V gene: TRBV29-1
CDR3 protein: CSVEQAQNTEAFF

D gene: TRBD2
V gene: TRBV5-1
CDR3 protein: CASSLATSGITMSEFF

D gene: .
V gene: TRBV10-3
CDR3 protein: CAISETGIYNEQFF

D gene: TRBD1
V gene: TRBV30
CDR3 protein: CAWSPSDREQQYF

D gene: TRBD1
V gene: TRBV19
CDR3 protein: CASSGQGAREQYF

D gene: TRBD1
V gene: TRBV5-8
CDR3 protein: CASSRGQAFSGNTIYF

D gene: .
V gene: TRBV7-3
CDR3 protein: CASSPYRDTNYGYTF

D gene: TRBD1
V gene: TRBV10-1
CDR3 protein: CASRTGDKETQYF

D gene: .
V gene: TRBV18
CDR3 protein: CASSPTQYNEQFF

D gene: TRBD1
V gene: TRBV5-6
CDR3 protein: CASSLSWTGDQETQYF

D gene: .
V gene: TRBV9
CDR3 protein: CASSVVTGNTEAFF

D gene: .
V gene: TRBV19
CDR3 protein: CASSIDVTARQPQHF